This is a list of T cell receptor beta chains from one sample in a study of regulatory T cells in long-lasting Graves disease. One entry per CDR3 protein results from TCRdb running MiXCR on the multiplex PCR reads. The sample carries roughly 400,000 distinct CDR3 sequences, around 23% recorded once. The sample in question was peripheral blood mononuclear cells (PBMCs), obtained when the disease was refractory, from a patient treated with antithyroid drugs. The source of these receptors is a female donor with Graves disease. Both conserved end residues are part of each CDR3. The D gene is left open where the match is weak. Size is omitted from some rows. Given values are once, few, many or a class for expanded clones.

clone_size j_call d_call v_call cdr3_nt cdr3_aa
many TRBJ2-2 TRBD1 TRBV10-1 TGCGCCAGCAGTGAACCGGGACAGGGAATCACCGGGGAGCTGTTTTTT CASSEPGQGITGELFF
NA TRBJ1-5 TRBD1 TRBV7-8 TGTGCCAGCAGCTTATATGGTGGGGGACAGGGAACGGTGCAGCCCCAGCATTTT CASSLYGGGQGTVQPQHF
many TRBJ2-5 NA TRBV7-8 TGTGCCAGCAGCTTTTCAGGGATCGGAGAGACCCAGTACTTC CASSFSGIGETQYF
NA TRBJ1-2 NA TRBV25-1 TGTGCCAGCAGTGAATGGAGGGGGTTTGGCAACACCTTC CASSEWRGFGNTF
many TRBJ2-7 NA TRBV28 TGTGCCAGCAGTTCCCCGACAAACTACGAGCAGTACTTC CASSSPTNYEQYF
NA TRBJ1-1 NA TRBV30 TGTGCCTGGAACCTTCAGCCGAACACTGAAGCTTTCTTT CAWNLQPNTEAFF
NA TRBJ2-5 NA TRBV9 TGTGCCAGCAGCGTAGAAGGCGAAGGGACCCAGTACTTC CASSVEGEGTQYF
few TRBJ2-1 TRBD2 TRBV7-9 TGTGCCAGCAGCCTCGGGACTAGCGGGGACGTGTCCTACAATGAGCAGTTCTTC CASSLGTSGDVSYNEQFF
many TRBJ1-2 TRBD1 TRBV28 TGTGCCAGCAGACCAACAGGGGTTTTCGGCTACACCTTC CASRPTGVFGYTF
many TRBJ2-2 NA TRBV5-1 TGTGCCAGCAGTTTAGGGCAGAACACCGGGGAGCTGTTTTTT CASSLGQNTGELFF
NA TRBJ1-1 NA TRBV20-1 TGCAGTGCTAGAGATCGCTTTAAGGCAGGGACTGAAGCTTTCTTT CSARDRFKAGTEAFF
many TRBJ1-2 NA TRBV2 TGTGCCAGCAGTATTATGGTTGAAGTTGGCTACACCTTC CASSIMVEVGYTF
many TRBJ1-4 NA TRBV29-1 TGCAGCGTTTACGTTCAACGTAATGAAAAACTGTTTTTT CSVYVQRNEKLFF
few TRBJ2-6 TRBD1 TRBV12-3/TRBV12-4 TGTGCCAGCAGTTTAGGACAGGGGGCTGGGGCCAACGTCCTGACTTTC CASSLGQGAGANVLTF
NA TRBJ2-1 TRBD2 TRBV7-9 TGTGCCAGCAGCTTACGGACTAGCTATGAGCAGTTCTTC CASSLRTSYEQFF
many TRBJ2-7 NA TRBV27 TGTGCCAGCAGTTCCCCCGGGACAAGTATAGAGGAGCAGTACTTC CASSSPGTSIEEQYF
many TRBJ2-7 TRBD2 TRBV6-1 TGTGCCAGCAGTCAAGGACTAGCGGGAGGGACCTACGAGCAGTACTTC CASSQGLAGGTYEQYF
NA TRBJ1-4 TRBD1 TRBV19 TGTGCCAGTAGTCCCGGACAGGGGCTCCCTAATGAAAAACTGTTTTTT CASSPGQGLPNEKLFF
many TRBJ2-5 NA TRBV28 TGTGCCAGCAGTTCCCTAGCTGAGACCCAGTACTTC CASSSLAETQYF
many TRBJ2-5 NA TRBV20-1 TGCAGTGGAGAGGGGTTGGGGCAACCAGAGACCCAGTACTTC CSGEGLGQPETQYF
many TRBJ1-5 NA TRBV28 TGTGCCAGCAGTTTAGAGGGTCAGCCCCAGCATTTT CASSLEGQPQHF
many TRBJ2-5 NA TRBV28 TGTGCCAGCAGTTTAATGAGTCTCCAAGAGACCCAGTACTTC CASSLMSLQETQYF